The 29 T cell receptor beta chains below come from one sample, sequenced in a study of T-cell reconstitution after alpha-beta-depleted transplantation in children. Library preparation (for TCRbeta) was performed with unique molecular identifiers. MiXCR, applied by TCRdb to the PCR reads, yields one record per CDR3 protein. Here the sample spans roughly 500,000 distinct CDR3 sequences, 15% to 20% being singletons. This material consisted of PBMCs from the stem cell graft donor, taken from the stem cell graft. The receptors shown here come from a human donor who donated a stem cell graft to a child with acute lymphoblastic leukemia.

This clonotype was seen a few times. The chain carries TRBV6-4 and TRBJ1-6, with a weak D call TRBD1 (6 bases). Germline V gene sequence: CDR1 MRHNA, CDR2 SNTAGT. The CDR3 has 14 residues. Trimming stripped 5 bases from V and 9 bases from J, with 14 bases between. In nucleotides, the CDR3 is TGTGCCAGCAGTCCAACAGGGATCTCTTCACCCCTCCACTTT. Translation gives CASSPTGISSPLHF.

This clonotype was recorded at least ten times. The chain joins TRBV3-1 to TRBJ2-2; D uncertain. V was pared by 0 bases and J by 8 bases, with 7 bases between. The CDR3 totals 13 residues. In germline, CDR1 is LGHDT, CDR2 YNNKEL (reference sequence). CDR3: CASSQEEGGELFF. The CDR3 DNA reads TGTGCCAGCAGCCAAGAGGAAGGGGGGGAGCTGTTTTTT.

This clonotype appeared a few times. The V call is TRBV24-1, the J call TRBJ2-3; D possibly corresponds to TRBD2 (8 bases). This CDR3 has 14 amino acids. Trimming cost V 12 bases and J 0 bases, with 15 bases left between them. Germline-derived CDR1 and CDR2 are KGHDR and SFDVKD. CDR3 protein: CASREGASTDTQYF. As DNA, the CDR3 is TGTGCCTCACGGGAGGGGGCAAGCACAGATACGCAGTATTTT.

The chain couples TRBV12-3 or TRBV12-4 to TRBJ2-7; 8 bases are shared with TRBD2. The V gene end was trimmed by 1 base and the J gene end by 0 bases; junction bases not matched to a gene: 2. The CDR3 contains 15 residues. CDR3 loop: CASSLGTSHSYEQYF. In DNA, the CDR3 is TGTGCCAGCAGTTTAGGGACTAGCCACTCCTACGAGCAGTACTTC.

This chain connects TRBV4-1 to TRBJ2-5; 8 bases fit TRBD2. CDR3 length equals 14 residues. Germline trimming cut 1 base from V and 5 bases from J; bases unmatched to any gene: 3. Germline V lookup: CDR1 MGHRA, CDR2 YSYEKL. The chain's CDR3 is CASSQVTGGETQYF. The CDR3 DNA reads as TGCGCCAGCAGCCAAGTGACGGGAGGGGAGACCCAGTACTTC.

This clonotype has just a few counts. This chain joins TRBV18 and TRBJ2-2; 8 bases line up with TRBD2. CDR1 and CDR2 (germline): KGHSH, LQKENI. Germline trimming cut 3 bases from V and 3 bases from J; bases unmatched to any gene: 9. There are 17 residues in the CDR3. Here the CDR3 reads CASSPEVLLADTGELFF. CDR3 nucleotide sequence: TGTGCCAGCTCACCGGAGGTATTACTAGCGGACACCGGGGAGCTGTTTTTT.

CDR3 in amino acids: CASSPRSAGPPDEQFF. The CDR3 DNA reads TGCGCCAGCAGCCCGCGGTCAGCGGGACCCCCCGATGAGCAGTTCTTC. The rearrangement links TRBV5-1 to TRBJ2-1; 7 bases are a match to TRBD2. The ends lost 4 bases at V and 8 bases at J; junction bases unmatched: 15. This CDR3 has 16 residues. Germline V CDR1 and CDR2: SGHRS, YFSETQ.

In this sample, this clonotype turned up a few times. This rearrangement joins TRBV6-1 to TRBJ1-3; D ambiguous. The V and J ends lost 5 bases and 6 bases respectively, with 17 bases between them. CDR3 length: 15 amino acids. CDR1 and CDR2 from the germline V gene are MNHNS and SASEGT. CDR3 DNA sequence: TGTGCCAGCAGTCCTGGATCATTGGAGGAAAACACCATATATTTT. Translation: CASSPGSLEENTIYF.

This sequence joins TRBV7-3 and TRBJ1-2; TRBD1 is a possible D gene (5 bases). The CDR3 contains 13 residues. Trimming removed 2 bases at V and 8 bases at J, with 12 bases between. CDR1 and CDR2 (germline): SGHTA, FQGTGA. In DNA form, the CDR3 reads TGTGCCAGCAGCTTACAGGGCCGGACGGGCTACACCTTC. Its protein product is CASSLQGRTGYTF.

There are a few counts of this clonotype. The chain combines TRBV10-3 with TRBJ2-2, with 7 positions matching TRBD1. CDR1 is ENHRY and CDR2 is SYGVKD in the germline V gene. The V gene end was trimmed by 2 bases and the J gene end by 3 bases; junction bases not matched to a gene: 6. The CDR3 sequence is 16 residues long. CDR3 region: CAISETGTDYTGELFF. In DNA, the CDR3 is TGTGCCATCAGTGAGACCGGGACAGACTACACCGGGGAGCTGTTTTTT.

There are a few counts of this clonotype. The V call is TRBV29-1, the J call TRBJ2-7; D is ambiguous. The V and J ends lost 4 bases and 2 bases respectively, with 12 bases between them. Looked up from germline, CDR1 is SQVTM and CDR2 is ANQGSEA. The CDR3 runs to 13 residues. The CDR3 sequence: CSVAPGRTYEQYF. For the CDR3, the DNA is TGCAGCGTTGCCCCAGGTAGGACCTACGAGCAGTACTTC.

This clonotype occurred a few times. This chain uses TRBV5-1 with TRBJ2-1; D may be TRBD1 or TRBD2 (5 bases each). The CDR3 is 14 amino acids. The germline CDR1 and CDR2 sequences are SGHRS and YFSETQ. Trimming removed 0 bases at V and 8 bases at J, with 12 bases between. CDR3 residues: CASSLAWGSYEQFF. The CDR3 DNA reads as TGCGCCAGCAGCTTGGCCTGGGGGAGTTATGAGCAGTTCTTC.

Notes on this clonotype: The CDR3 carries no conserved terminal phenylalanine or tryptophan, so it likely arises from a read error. CDR3 in DNA: TGTGCCAGTAGTATTGGGTTGGGGGAGACCCAGTACTTG. Translating it yields CASSIGLGETQYL. V gene TRBV19 combines with J gene TRBJ2-5; D unresolved. Germline V gene data show CDR1 as LNHDA and CDR2 as SQIVND (reference sequence). V was shortened by 3 bases and J by 5 bases, with 10 bases between the two germline ends. This CDR3 comprises 13 residues.

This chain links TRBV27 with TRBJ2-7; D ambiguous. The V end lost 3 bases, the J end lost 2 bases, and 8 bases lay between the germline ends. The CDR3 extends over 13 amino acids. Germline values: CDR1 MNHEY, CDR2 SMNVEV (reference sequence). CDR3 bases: TGTGCCAGCAGTTTCCGTCAGACCTACGAGCAGTACTTC. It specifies CASSFRQTYEQYF.

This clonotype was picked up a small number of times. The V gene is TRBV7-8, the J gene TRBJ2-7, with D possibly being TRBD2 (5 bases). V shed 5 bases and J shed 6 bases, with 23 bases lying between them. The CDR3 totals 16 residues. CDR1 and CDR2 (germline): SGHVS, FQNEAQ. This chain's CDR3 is CASSAPEVIASIEQYF. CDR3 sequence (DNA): TGTGCCAGCAGCGCACCGGAGGTAATAGCTTCTATCGAGCAGTACTTC. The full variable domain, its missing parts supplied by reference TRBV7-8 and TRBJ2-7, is GAGVSQSPRYKVAKRGQDVALRCDPISGHVSLFWYQQALGQGPEFLTYFQNEAQLDKSGLPSDRFFAERPEGSVSTLKIQRTQQEDSAVYLCASSAPEVIASIEQYFGPGTRLTVT.

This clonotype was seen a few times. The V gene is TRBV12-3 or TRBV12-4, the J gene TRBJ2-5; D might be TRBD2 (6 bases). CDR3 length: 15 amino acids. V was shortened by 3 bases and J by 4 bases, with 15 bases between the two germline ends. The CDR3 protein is CASSFSGTLGETQYF. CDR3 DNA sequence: TGTGCCAGCAGTTTCTCTGGGACTTTAGGAGAGACCCAGTACTTC.

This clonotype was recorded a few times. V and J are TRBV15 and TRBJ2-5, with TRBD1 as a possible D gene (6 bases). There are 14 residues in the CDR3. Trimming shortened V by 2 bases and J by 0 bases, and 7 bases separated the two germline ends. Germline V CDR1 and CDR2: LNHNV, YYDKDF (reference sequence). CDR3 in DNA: TGTGCCACCAGCAGACAGGGGTACCAAGAGACCCAGTACTTC. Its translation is CATSRQGYQETQYF.

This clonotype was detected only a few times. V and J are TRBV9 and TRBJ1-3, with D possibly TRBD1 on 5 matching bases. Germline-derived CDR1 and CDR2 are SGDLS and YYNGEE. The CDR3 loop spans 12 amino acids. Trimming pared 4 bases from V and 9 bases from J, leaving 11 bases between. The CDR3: CASSSGHSTIYF. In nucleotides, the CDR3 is TGTGCCAGCAGCTCCGGACACTCCACCATATATTTT.

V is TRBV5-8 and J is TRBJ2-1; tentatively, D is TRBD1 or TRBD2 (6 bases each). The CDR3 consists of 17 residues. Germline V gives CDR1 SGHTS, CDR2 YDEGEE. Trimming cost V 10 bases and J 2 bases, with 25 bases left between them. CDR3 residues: CAVLGKQIRGAYNEQFF. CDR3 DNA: TGTGCCGTCCTAGGGAAGCAGATAAGGGGGGCCTACAATGAGCAGTTCTTC. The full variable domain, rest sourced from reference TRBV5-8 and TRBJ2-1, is EAGVTQSPTHLIKTRGQQATLRCSPISGHTSVYWYQQALGLGLQFLLWYDEGEERNRGNFPPRFSGRQFPNYSSELNVNALELEDSALYLCAVLGKQIRGAYNEQFFGPGTRLTVL.

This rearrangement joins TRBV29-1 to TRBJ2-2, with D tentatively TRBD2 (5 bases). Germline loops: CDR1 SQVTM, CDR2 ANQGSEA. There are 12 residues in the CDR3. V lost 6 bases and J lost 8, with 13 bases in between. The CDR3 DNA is TGCAGCGTCCCACTAGGAACAGGGGAGCTGTTTTTT. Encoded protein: CSVPLGTGELFF.

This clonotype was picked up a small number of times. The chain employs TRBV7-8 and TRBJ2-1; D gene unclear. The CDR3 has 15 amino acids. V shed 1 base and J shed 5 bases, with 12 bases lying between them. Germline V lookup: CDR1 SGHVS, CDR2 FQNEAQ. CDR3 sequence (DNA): TGTGCCAGCAGCTTAGAGGTGGGCGTCAACAATGAGCAGTTCTTC. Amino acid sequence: CASSLEVGVNNEQFF.

CDR3 sequence (DNA): TGTGCCTGCTCCCAAAGACTGGCAGACAGGGGTTACGGCAATGAGCAGTTCTTC. This codes for CACSQRLADRGYGNEQFF. This chain joins TRBV3-1 and TRBJ2-1, with TRBD1 matching over 8 bases. The CDR3 totals 18 residues. V was clipped by 11 bases and J by 6 bases; unmatched bases: 24. Germline lookup yields CDR1 LGHDT and CDR2 YNNKEL (reference sequence).

In DNA, the CDR3 is TGTGCCAGCAGTCCCGGGACAGGATTCGGCTACACCTTC. This sequence encodes CASSPGTGFGYTF. The J gene is TRBJ1-2, the V gene TRBV27; 8 bases align to TRBD1. CDR1 is MNHEY and CDR2 is SMNVEV in the germline V gene (reference sequence). V trimming: 5 bases; J trimming: 8 bases; junction bases outside the gene matches: 7. This CDR3 contains 13 residues.

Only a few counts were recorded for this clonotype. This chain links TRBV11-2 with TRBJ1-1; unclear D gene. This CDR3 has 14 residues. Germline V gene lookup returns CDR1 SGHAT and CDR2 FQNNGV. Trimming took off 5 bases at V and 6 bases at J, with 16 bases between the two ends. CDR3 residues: CASSARTGRAEAFF. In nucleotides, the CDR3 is TGTGCCAGCAGCGCTCGGACGGGGAGAGCTGAAGCTTTCTTT.

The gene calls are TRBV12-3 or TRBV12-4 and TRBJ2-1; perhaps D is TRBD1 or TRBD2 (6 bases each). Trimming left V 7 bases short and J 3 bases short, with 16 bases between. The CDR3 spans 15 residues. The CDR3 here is CASNEGERVYNEQFF. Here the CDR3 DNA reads TGTGCCAGCAACGAGGGGGAGCGGGTCTACAATGAGCAGTTCTTC.

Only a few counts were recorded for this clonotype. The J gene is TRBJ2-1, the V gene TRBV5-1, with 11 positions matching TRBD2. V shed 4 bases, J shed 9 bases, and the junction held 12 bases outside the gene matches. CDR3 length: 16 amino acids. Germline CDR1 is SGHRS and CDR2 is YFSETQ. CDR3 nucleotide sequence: TGCGCCAGCAGCGTTGGGAATCTAGCGGGAGGAACTGAGCAGTTCTTC. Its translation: CASSVGNLAGGTEQFF.

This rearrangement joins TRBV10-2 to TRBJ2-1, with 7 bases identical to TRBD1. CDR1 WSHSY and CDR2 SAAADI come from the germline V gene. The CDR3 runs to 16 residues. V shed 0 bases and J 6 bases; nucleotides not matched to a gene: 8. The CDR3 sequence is CASSESWGTAGNEQFF. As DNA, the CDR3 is TGCGCCAGCAGTGAGTCGTGGGGGACAGCAGGCAATGAGCAGTTCTTC.

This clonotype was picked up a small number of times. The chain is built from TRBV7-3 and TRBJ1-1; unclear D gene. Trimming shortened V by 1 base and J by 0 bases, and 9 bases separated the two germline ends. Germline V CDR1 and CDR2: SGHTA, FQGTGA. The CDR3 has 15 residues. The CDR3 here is CASSLMSQMNTEAFF. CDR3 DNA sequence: TGTGCCAGCAGCTTAATGTCCCAAATGAACACTGAAGCTTTCTTT.

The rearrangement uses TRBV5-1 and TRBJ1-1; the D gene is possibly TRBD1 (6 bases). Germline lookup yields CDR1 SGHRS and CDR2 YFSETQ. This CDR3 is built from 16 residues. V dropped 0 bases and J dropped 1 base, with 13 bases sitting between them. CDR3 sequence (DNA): TGCGCCAGCAGCTTGGTGGTGGGGGCTTCGAACACTGAAGCTTTCTTT. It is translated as CASSLVVGASNTEAFF. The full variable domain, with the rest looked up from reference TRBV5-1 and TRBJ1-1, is KAGVTQTPRYLIKTRGQQVTLSCSPISGHRSVSWYQQTPGQGLQFLFEYFSETQRNKGNFPGRFSGRQFSNSRSEMNVSTLELGDSALYLCASSLVVGASNTEAFFGQGTRLTVV.